The clone carrying this TCR beta chain was observed a few times. Its antigen is not known. The V and J ends lost 3 bases and 5 bases, in that order; junction bases with no gene match: 3. The CDR3 spans 13 residues. The PCR employed 60 Vbeta primers together with 13 Jbeta primers. Assay: immunoSEQ multiplex PCR; the TCRdb copy retains only in-frame clones and omits some. The sample includes around 170,000 clones, 65% to 90% of them seen just once. The data are from a study of cytomegalovirus exposure and HLA in healthy donors. Study-wide results and limits: Later, an analysis showed that TCR beta chains associated with HLA were more clonally expanded than others that were equally common. An analysis that came later showed most CMV-associated TCR beta chains appearing HLA-restricted.

The sequencing sample was made of PBMCs. The clonotype originates from a middle-aged man in good health and CMV-seropositive. The rearrangement links TRBV5-3 to TRBJ1-1; 8 bases are a match to TRBD1. TRBV5-3 is treated as an ORF (open reading frame) with a function not yet certain. This CDR3 reads CARSSGQGTEAFF. DNA for the CDR3: TGTGCCAGAAGCTCAGGACAGGGAACTGAAGCTTTCTTT.